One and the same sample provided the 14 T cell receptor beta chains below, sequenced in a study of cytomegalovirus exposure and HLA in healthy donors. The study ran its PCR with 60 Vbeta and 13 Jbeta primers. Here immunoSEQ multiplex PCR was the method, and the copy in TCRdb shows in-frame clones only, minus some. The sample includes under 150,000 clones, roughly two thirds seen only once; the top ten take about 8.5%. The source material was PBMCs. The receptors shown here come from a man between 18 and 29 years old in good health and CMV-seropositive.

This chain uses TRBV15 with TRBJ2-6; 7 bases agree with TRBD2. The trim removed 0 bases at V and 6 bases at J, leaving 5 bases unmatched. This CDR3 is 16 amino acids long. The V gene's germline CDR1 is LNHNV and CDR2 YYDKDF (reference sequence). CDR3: CATSRDGRGEANVLTF. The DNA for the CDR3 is TGTGCCACCAGCAGAGATGGCCGGGGGGAGGCCAACGTCCTGACTTTC.

In nucleotides, the CDR3 is TGCGCCAGCAGCTTAATCGAGAGGGCCCAGGGGCCCTACAATGAGCAGTTCTTC. The encoded protein is CASSLIERAQGPYNEQFF. The V call is TRBV5-1, the J call TRBJ2-1; possible D gene TRBD1, 6 bases. Germline V lookup: CDR1 SGHRS, CDR2 YFSETQ. The V gene lost 2 bases and the J gene lost 2 bases, with 20 bases spanning the gap. The CDR3 loop spans 18 amino acids.

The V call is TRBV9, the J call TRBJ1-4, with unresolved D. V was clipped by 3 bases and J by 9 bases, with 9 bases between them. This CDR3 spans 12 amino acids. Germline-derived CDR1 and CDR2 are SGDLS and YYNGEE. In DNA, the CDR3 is TGTGCCAGCAGCGGATACAGTAAAAAACTGTTTTTT. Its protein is CASSGYSKKLFF.

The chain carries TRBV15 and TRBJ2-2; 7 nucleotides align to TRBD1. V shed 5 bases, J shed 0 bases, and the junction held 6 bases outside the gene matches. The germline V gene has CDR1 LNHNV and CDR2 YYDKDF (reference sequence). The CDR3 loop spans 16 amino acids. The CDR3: CATSPQQGTNTGELFF. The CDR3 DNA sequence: TGTGCCACCAGCCCCCAACAGGGGACGAACACCGGGGAGCTGTTTTTT.

CDR3 protein: CASSLKWPGQLNSPLHF. Here the CDR3 DNA reads TGTGCCAGCAGCCTCAAGTGGCCGGGACAGCTAAATTCACCCCTCCACTTT. This chain uses TRBV14 with TRBJ1-6, with TRBD1 matching over 7 bases. The CDR3 is made up of 17 amino acids. V was clipped by 4 bases and J by 7 bases; unmatched bases: 13. CDR1 is SGHDN and CDR2 is FVKESK in the germline V gene. The full variable domain, rest sourced from reference TRBV14 and TRBJ1-6, is EAGVTQFPSHSVIEKGQTVTLRCDPISGHDNLYWYRRVMGKEIKFLLHFVKESKQDESGMPNNRFLAERTGGTYSTLKVQPAELEDSGVYFCASSLKWPGQLNSPLHFGNGTRLTVT.

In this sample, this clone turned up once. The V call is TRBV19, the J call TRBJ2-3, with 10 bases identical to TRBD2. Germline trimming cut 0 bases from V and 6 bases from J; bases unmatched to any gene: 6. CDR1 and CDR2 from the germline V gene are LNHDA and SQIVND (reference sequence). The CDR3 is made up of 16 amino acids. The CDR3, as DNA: TGTGCCAGTAGTATAGATCGGAAACTAGCGGGGGATACGCAGTATTTT. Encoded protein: CASSIDRKLAGDTQYF.

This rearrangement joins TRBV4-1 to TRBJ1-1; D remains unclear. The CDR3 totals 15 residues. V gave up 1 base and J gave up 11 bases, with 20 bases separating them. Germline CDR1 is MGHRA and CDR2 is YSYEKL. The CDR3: CASSQVAGKELRAFF. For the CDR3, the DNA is TGCGCCAGCAGCCAAGTTGCGGGTAAGGAGCTGAGGGCTTTCTTT.

The CDR3 region is CASSFDPRVNYGYTF. CDR3 DNA: TGTGCCAGCAGCTTTGACCCGCGGGTTAACTATGGCTACACCTTC. The gene calls are TRBV5-5 and TRBJ1-2; no clear D. Trimming removed 2 bases at V and 1 base at J, with 12 bases between. The length of the CDR3 is 15 residues. The germline CDR1 and CDR2 sequences are SGHKS and YYEKEE (reference sequence).

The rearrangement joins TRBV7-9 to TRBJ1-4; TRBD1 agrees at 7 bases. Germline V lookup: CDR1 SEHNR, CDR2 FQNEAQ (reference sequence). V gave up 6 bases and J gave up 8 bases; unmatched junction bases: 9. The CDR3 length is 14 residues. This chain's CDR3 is CASRRQGSWEKLFF. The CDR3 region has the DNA TGTGCCAGCAGAAGACAGGGTTCGTGGGAAAAACTGTTTTTT.

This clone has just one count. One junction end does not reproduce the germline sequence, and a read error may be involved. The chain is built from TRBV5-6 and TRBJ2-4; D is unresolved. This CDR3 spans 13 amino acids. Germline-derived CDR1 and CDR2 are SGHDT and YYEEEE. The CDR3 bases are TGTGCCAGCAGGTTGGGGTCCAGAAACATTCAGTACTTC. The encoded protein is CASRLGSRNIQYF.

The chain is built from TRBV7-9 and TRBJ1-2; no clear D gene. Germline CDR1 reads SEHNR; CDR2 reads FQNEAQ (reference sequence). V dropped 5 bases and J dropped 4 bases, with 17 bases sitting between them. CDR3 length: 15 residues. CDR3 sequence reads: CASSQRAAGGYGYTF. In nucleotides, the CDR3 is TGTGCCAGCAGCCAAAGGGCAGCGGGAGGCTATGGCTACACCTTC.

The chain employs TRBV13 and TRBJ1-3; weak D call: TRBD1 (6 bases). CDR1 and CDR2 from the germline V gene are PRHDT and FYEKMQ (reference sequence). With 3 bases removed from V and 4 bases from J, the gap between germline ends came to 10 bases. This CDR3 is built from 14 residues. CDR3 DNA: TGTGCCAGCAGCTTGACCAGGGGAGGAAACACCATATATTTT. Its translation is CASSLTRGGNTIYF.

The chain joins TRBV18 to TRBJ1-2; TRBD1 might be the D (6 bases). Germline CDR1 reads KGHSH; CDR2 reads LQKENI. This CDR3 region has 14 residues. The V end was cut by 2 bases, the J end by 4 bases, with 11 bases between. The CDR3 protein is CASSPIQGSYGYTF. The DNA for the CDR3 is TGTGCCAGCTCACCAATACAGGGAAGCTATGGCTACACCTTC.

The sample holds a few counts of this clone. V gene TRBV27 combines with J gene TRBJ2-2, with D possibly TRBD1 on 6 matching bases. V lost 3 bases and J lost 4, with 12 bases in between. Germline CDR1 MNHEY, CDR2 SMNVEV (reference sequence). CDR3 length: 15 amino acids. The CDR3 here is CASSLNRALTGELFF. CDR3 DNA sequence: TGTGCCAGCAGTTTGAACAGGGCGCTCACCGGGGAGCTGTTTTTT.